What follows describes a single T cell receptor (beta chain). Repertoires were generated with immunoSEQ multiplex PCR, while TCRdb's copy carries only in-frame clones and drops some. The sample includes under 300,000 clones, approximately 85% of them seen just once. This entry comes from a study of blood T cell repertoires in COVID-19. CDR1 is LNHNV, CDR2 YYDKDF, per germline (reference sequence). Trimming removed 3 bases at V and 4 bases at J, with 18 bases between. This CDR3 is built from 16 residues. Sample: PBMCs or T cells enriched from blood (not recorded which). The chain joins TRBV15 to TRBJ1-1, with D possibly matching TRBD1 (5 bases). The receptor's source is a woman aged 45-59 years who had recovered from COVID-19. CDR3 amino acids: CATSSPGQGKGTEAFF. CDR3 nucleotides: TGTGCCACCAGCAGCCCCGGGCAGGGAAAGGGCACTGAAGCTTTCTTT.